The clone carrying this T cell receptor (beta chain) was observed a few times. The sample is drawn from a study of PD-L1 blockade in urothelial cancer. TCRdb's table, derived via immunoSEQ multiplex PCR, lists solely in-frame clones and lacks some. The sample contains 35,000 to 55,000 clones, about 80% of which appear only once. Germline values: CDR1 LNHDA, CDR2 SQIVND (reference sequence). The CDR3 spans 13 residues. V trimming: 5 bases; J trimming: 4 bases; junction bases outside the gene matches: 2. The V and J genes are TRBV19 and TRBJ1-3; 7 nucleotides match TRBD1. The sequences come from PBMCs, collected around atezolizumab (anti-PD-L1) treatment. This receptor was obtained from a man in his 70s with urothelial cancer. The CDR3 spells CASSPGQGNTIYF. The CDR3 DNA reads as TGTGCCAGTAGTCCGGGACAGGGAAACACCATATATTTT.